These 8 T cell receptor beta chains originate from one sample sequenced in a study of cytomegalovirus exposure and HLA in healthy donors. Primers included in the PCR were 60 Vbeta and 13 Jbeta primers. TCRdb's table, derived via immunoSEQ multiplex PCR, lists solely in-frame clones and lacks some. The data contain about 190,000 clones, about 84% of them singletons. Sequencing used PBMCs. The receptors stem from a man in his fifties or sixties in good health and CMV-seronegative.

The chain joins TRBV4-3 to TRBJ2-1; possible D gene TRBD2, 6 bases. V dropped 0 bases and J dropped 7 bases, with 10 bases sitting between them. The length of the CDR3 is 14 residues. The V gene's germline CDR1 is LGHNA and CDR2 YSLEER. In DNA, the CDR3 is TGCGCCAGCAGCCAAGAGAGGACTACTAATGAGCAGTTCTTC. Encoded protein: CASSQERTTNEQFF.

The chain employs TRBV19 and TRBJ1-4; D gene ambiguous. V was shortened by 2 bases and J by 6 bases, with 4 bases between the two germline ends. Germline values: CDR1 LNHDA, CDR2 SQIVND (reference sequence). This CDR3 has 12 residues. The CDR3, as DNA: TGTGCCAGTAGTATACGGGATGAAAAACTGTTTTTT. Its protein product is CASSIRDEKLFF.

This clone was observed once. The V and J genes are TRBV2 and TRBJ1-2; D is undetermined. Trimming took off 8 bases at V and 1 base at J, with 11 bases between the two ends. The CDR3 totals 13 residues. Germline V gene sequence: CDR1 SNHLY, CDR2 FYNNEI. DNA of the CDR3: TGTGCCAGCCCATTGGAGGATAACTATGGCTACACCTTC. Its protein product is CASPLEDNYGYTF.

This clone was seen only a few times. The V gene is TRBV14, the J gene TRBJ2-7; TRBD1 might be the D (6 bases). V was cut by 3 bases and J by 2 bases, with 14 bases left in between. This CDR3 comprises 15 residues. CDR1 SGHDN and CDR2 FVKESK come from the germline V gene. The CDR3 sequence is CASSQKGTGPYEQYF. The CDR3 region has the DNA TGTGCCAGCAGCCAGAAGGGAACAGGGCCCTACGAGCAGTACTTC.

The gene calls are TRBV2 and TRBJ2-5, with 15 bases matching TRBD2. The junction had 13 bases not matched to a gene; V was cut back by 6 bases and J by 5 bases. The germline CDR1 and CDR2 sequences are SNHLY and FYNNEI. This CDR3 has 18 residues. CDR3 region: CASSKGLAGGGVRETQYF. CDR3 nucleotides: TGTGCCAGCAGCAAGGGACTAGCGGGGGGCGGGGTTCGGGAGACCCAGTACTTC. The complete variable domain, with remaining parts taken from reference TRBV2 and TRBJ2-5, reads EPEVTQTPSHQVTQMGQEVILRCVPISNHLYFYWYRQILGQKVEFLVSFYNNEISEKSEIFDDQFSVERPDGSNFTLKIRSTKLEDSAMYFCASSKGLAGGGVRETQYFGPGTRLLVL.

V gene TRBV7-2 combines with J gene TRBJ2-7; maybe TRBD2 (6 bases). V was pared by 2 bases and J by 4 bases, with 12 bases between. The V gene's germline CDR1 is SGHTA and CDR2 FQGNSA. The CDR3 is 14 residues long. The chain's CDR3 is CASSLRRSGYEQYF. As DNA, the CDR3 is TGTGCCAGCAGCTTAAGGAGGAGCGGGTACGAGCAGTACTTC.

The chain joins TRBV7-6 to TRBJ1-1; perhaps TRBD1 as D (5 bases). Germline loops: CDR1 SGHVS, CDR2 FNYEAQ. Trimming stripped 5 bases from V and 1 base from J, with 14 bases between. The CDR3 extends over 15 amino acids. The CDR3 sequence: CASSPPPRGNTEAFF. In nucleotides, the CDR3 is TGTGCCAGCAGCCCCCCCCCAAGGGGGAACACTGAAGCTTTCTTT.

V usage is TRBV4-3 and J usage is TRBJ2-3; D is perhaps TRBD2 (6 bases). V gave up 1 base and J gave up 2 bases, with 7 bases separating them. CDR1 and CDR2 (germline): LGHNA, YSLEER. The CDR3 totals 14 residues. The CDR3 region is CASSQASATDTQYF. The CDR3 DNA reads TGCGCCAGCAGCCAAGCTAGCGCCACAGATACGCAGTATTTT.